The 26 T cell receptor beta chains reported below all come from one sample, sequenced in a study of blood T cell repertoires in COVID-19. Sequencing used immunoSEQ multiplex PCR; TCRdb keeps in-frame clones, though not all of them. Counted here are some 33,000 clones, around 85% occurring once; the ten biggest clones make up about 6.4%. Sequencing was done on a sample of peripheral blood. These receptors came from a man in his sixties with active COVID-19.

V is TRBV6-5 and J is TRBJ1-5, with TRBD1 as a possible D gene (6 bases). The CDR3 totals 14 residues. V was pared by 4 bases and J by 5 bases, with 12 bases between. Germline V gene lookup returns CDR1 MNHEY and CDR2 SVGAGI. The CDR3 loop reads CASSWVQGDQPQHF. For the CDR3, the DNA is TGTGCCAGCAGTTGGGTACAGGGCGATCAGCCCCAGCATTTT.

The CDR3 protein is CASSQDASGRFEQFF. The DNA of the CDR3 is TGTGCCAGCAGCCAAGATGCTAGCGGGAGGTTTGAGCAGTTCTTC. The rearrangement joins TRBV3-1 (or the pseudogene TRBV3-2) to TRBJ2-1, with TRBD2 matching 11 bases. Unmatched junction bases numbered 4, after V lost 0 bases and J lost 9 bases. This CDR3 spans 15 amino acids. Germline values: CDR1 LGHDT, CDR2 YNNKEL (reference sequence).

This rearrangement joins TRBV6-6 to TRBJ1-5, with a possible D match to TRBD1 (6 bases). Germline V gives CDR1 MNHNY, CDR2 SVGAGI (reference sequence). V gave up 3 bases and J gave up 1 base, with 13 bases separating them. The CDR3 is 16 amino acids. The CDR3 DNA reads as TGTGCCAGCAGTTATGGACAGAAACACAGCAATCAGCCCCAGCATTTT. Protein product: CASSYGQKHSNQPQHF.

This clone was seen once. The chain is built from TRBV2 and TRBJ2-1; 7 bases agree with TRBD2. V trimming: 5 bases; J trimming: 9 bases; junction bases outside the gene matches: 10. Germline CDR1 and CDR2: SNHLY and FYNNEI. The CDR3 covers 14 residues. The CDR3 DNA reads as TGTGCCAGCAGTCCAGCGGGATATACAACTGAGCAGTTCTTC. It specifies CASSPAGYTTEQFF.

The chain uses TRBV18 and TRBJ2-2; TRBD1 agrees at 8 bases. CDR1 KGHSH and CDR2 LQKENI come from the germline V gene. The CDR3 has 16 residues. V trimming: 3 bases; J trimming: 7 bases; junction bases outside the gene matches: 10. The CDR3 is CASSPTWTGYFGELFF. The CDR3 DNA reads TGTGCCAGCTCACCCACCTGGACAGGGTATTTCGGGGAGCTGTTTTTT.

The genes are TRBV7-2 and TRBJ2-1; 12 bases fit TRBD2. Germline CDR1 reads SGHTA; CDR2 reads FQGNSA. This CDR3 is 18 amino acids long. J gave up 6 bases and V 5 bases, and 14 bases lay outside the gene matches. CDR3 nucleotide sequence: TGTGCCAGCAGCCCGACTAGCGGGAGCTATCACCCCCTCAATGAGCAGTTCTTC. Protein sequence: CASSPTSGSYHPLNEQFF.

Only a few counts were recorded for this clone. The rearrangement joins TRBV27 to TRBJ2-1; D might be TRBD2 (5 bases). CDR3 length equals 14 residues. Per germline, CDR1 MNHEY and CDR2 SMNVEV (reference sequence). Trimming pared 5 bases from V and 9 bases from J, leaving 17 bases between. For the CDR3, the DNA is TGTGCCAGCAGTCCTAATCGAGGGATTAGTGAGCAGTTCTTC. Translation gives CASSPNRGISEQFF.

This chain uses TRBV10-2 with TRBJ2-1; the match to TRBD1 covers 9 bases. CDR1 WSHSY and CDR2 SAAADI come from the germline V gene. The CDR3 contains 13 residues. The trim removed 6 bases at V and 15 bases at J, leaving 12 bases unmatched. The CDR3 DNA reads TGCGCCAGCAGCGATCACAGGGGGCAGCCTCTGTTCTTC. Amino acid sequence: CASSDHRGQPLFF.

This clone was picked up one time. The chain has TRBV27 and TRBJ2-7; 11 nucleotides agree with TRBD2. The CDR3 spans 16 residues. The germline V gene has CDR1 MNHEY and CDR2 SMNVEV (reference sequence). V lost 2 bases to trimming and J lost 4 bases; unmatched junction nucleotides: 7. The CDR3 is CASSLTPSGRFYEQYF. In nucleotides, the CDR3 is TGTGCCAGCAGTTTAACACCTAGCGGGAGGTTTTACGAGCAGTACTTC.

This clone appeared a few times. The chain uses TRBV18 and TRBJ2-7; D ambiguous. CDR3 size: 16 residues. Germline V gene lookup returns CDR1 KGHSH and CDR2 LQKENI. V was shortened by 0 bases and J by 0 bases, with 12 bases between the two germline ends. CDR3: CASSPPIHPSSYEQYF. CDR3 nucleotide sequence: TGTGCCAGCTCACCACCGATTCATCCCAGCTCCTACGAGCAGTACTTC.

This clone was seen a handful of times. This rearrangement joins TRBV6-4 to TRBJ1-2; 9 bases agree with TRBD1. The CDR3 covers 15 residues. Trimming removed 2 bases from V and 4 bases from J; junction bases left unmatched: 5. Germline CDR1 MRHNA, CDR2 SNTAGT. CDR3 DNA: TGTGCCAGCAGTGACGGACAGGGGCCGACCTATGGCTACACCTTC. It encodes CASSDGQGPTYGYTF.

The chain couples TRBV5-1 to TRBJ2-7; no definite D call. The germline gives CDR1 SGHRS, CDR2 YFSETQ. The CDR3 consists of 13 residues. The V gene lost 2 bases and the J gene lost 1 base, with 7 bases spanning the gap. CDR3 DNA sequence: TGCGCCAGCAGCTTAACTGGTTCCTACGAGCAGTACTTC. Its protein product is CASSLTGSYEQYF. Based on the CDR3 plus reference TRBV5-1 and TRBJ2-7, the full variable domain is KAGVTQTPRYLIKTRGQQVTLSCSPISGHRSVSWYQQTPGQGLQFLFEYFSETQRNKGNFPGRFSGRQFSNSRSEMNVSTLELGDSALYLCASSLTGSYEQYFGPGTRLTVT.

The chain links TRBV19 to TRBJ1-1; the match to TRBD1 covers 9 bases. CDR1 is LNHDA, CDR2 SQIVND, per germline (reference sequence). J lost 4 bases, V lost 4 bases, and 10 bases had no gene match. This CDR3 has 16 residues. Here the CDR3 DNA reads TGTGCCAGTAGTAGGGGCCCGACAGGGGGAGGCACTGAAGCTTTCTTT. Protein sequence: CASSRGPTGGGTEAFF.

The V and J genes are TRBV9 and TRBJ2-7; the D is unclear. Per the germline V gene, CDR1 is SGDLS and CDR2 is YYNGEE. With 4 bases removed from V and 2 bases from J, the gap between germline ends came to 13 bases. The CDR3 spans 14 residues. Here the CDR3 reads CASSLDLGPYEQYF. The CDR3, as DNA: TGTGCCAGCAGCCTCGACTTGGGTCCCTACGAGCAGTACTTC.

This clone was detected a few times. The chain is built from TRBV4-1 and TRBJ2-1; the match to TRBD2 covers 12 bases. CDR3 size: 17 residues. With V trimmed by 3 bases and J by 4 bases, 7 bases remained unmatched. Germline assignment: CDR1 MGHRA and CDR2 YSYEKL. This chain's CDR3 is CASSHTSGRTPYNEQFF. CDR3 DNA sequence: TGCGCCAGCAGCCATACTAGCGGGAGGACCCCATACAATGAGCAGTTCTTC.

The V gene is TRBV2, the J gene TRBJ2-1; TRBD2 matches at 7 bases. Per germline, CDR1 SNHLY and CDR2 FYNNEI. The length of the CDR3 is 14 residues. V lost 6 bases and J lost 1; bases outside the gene matches: 3. CDR3 region: CASSPGLSYNEQFF. CDR3 sequence (DNA): TGTGCCAGCAGCCCGGGACTATCCTACAATGAGCAGTTCTTC.

Regarding this clone: A junction end diverges from the germline sequence, so it may reflect a read error. The chain has TRBV7-3 and TRBJ2-1, with 11 bases aligning to TRBD2. This CDR3 region has 16 residues. CDR1 is SGHTA and CDR2 is FQGTGA in the germline V gene. CDR3 sequence reads: CASSLTSGRSYNEQFF. CDR3 DNA: TGTGCCAGCAGCCTAACTAGCGGGAGATCCTACAATGAGCAGTTCTTC. Full variable domain (rest looked up from reference TRBV7-3 and TRBJ2-1): GAGVSQTPSNKVTEKGKYVELRCDPISGHTALYWYRQSLGQGPEFLIYFQGTGAADDSGLPNDRFFAVRPEGSVSTLKIQRTERGDSAVYLCASSLTSGRSYNEQFFGPGTRLTVL.

This clone was counted once. This chain connects TRBV7-3 to TRBJ2-1, with 7 bases matching TRBD1. V shed 4 bases, J shed 5 bases, and the junction held 2 bases outside the gene matches. The CDR3 runs to 13 residues. CDR1 is SGHTA and CDR2 is FQGTGA in the germline V gene. CDR3 bases: TGTGCCAGCAGCTGGGACAGCGACAATGAGCAGTTCTTC. Amino acids: CASSWDSDNEQFF.

The CDR3: CASSFSSSGRVPDTQYF. The CDR3 region has the DNA TGTGCCAGCAGCTTTAGCAGTAGCGGGAGGGTTCCAGATACGCAGTATTTT. V usage is TRBV7-9 and J usage is TRBJ2-3; 11 bases align to TRBD2. V was clipped by 3 bases and J by 4 bases; unmatched bases: 9. The CDR3 is 17 amino acids. CDR1 and CDR2 (germline): SEHNR, FQNEAQ (reference sequence).

The V and J genes are TRBV30 and TRBJ2-3, with a possible D match to TRBD2 (6 bases). CDR1 is GTSNPN and CDR2 is SVGIG in the germline V gene (reference sequence). The CDR3 consists of 14 residues. V lost 3 bases, J lost 1 base, and 11 bases lay in between. As DNA, the CDR3 is TGTGCCTGGAGCACCGGGACTGGCACAGATACGCAGTATTTT. Its translation: CAWSTGTGTDTQYF. The full variable domain, its missing parts supplied by reference TRBV30 and TRBJ2-3, is SQTIHQWPATLVQPVGSPLSLECTVEGTSNPNLYWYRQAAGRGLQLLFYSVGIGQISSEVPQNLSASRPQDRQFILSSKKLLLSDSGFYLCAWSTGTGTDTQYFGPGTRLTVL.

This clone came up a few times. The chain employs TRBV6-5 and TRBJ1-5, with D tentatively TRBD1 (5 bases). CDR1 and CDR2 from the germline V gene are MNHEY and SVGAGI. The CDR3 extends over 13 amino acids. Trimming removed 6 bases from V and 7 bases from J, with 13 bases in between. The CDR3 loop is CASSFGGKQPQHF. CDR3 DNA: TGTGCCAGCAGCTTCGGGGGGAAGCAGCCCCAGCATTTT.

This chain links TRBV5-6 with TRBJ2-1; 8 nucleotides line up with TRBD2. There are 15 residues in the CDR3. J was trimmed by 3 bases and V by 2 bases; bases with no gene match: 4. Germline V gene lookup returns CDR1 SGHDT and CDR2 YYEEEE. The CDR3 loop is CASSFKSGSYNEQFF. The CDR3 nucleotides read TGTGCCAGCAGCTTTAAAAGCGGGAGCTACAATGAGCAGTTCTTC.

The J gene is TRBJ1-1, the V gene TRBV18; D is possibly TRBD1 (5 bases). CDR1 and CDR2 from the germline V gene are KGHSH and LQKENI. V was clipped by 5 bases and J by 8 bases, with 15 bases between them. The CDR3 loop spans 13 amino acids. CDR3 coding DNA: TGTGCCAGCTCATTACCGGGGGGACTGGAAGCTTTCTTT. Protein product: CASSLPGGLEAFF.

The CDR3 loop is CASTREVSPSTGELFF. Here the CDR3 DNA reads TGTGCCAGCACCCGCGAGGTGTCCCCGAGCACCGGGGAGCTGTTTTTT. The V and J genes are TRBV2 and TRBJ2-2, with D uncertain. V was clipped by 7 bases and J by 4 bases, with 19 bases between them. This CDR3 has 16 residues. Germline V gene sequence: CDR1 SNHLY, CDR2 FYNNEI.

The chain combines TRBV3-1 (or the pseudogene TRBV3-2) with TRBJ2-1; tentative D call: TRBD1 (6 bases). The CDR3 consists of 13 residues. Germline V lookup: CDR1 LGHDT, CDR2 YNNKEL (reference sequence). Trimming took off 2 bases at V and 9 bases at J, with 11 bases between the two ends. CDR3 protein: CASSQRGRGEQFF. DNA for the CDR3: TGTGCCAGCAGCCAACGGGGCAGGGGTGAGCAGTTCTTC.

The chain is built from TRBV4-1 and TRBJ2-2, with D possibly being TRBD2 (6 bases). CDR3 size: 14 residues. Germline CDR1 MGHRA, CDR2 YSYEKL. Between the trimmed V and J ends, which lost 4 bases and 8 bases, there was a span of 14 bases. CDR3 sequence: CASSLQSGVGELFF. The CDR3 DNA sequence: TGCGCCAGCAGCCTCCAATCGGGAGTTGGGGAGCTGTTTTTT.